A selection of T cell receptor beta chains follows, all from one sample in a study of OX40 agonist ivuxolimab in advanced cancers. TCRdb's copy holds only in-frame clones and misses some; the assay was immunoSEQ multiplex PCR. The sample lists approximately 31,000 clones, about 80% occurring once. The sample was CD4+ or CD8+ T cells sorted from blood, taken in a trial of the OX40 agonist ivuxolimab. The receptors here all came from an adult with an advanced solid tumor such as melanoma, head and neck, liver or kidney cancer. Each CDR3 is given with its conserved first and last residue. D genes are given only for firm matches. Not every row has a clone size; where given, it reads once, few, many or a size class.

V	D	size	J	DNA	CDR3
TRBV5-1	TRBD2	NA	TRBJ2-5	TGCGCCAGCAGCCCGGGGCTAGCGGGGGGCCAAGAGACCCAGTACTTC	CASSPGLAGGQETQYF
TRBV11-2	NA	NA	TRBJ1-6	TGTGCCAGCAGCTTAGTTGGGGGATCTAATTCACCCCTCCACTTT	CASSLVGGSNSPLHF
TRBV28	NA	few	TRBJ1-2	TGTGCCAGCAGTGTAACGACTGACAGAAGGGGCGGCTACACCTTC	CASSVTTDRRGGYTF
TRBV5-1	TRBD1	NA	TRBJ1-1	TGCGCCAGCAGCGGACAGGGTTTCAACACTGAAGCTTTCTTT	CASSGQGFNTEAFF
TRBV2	NA	NA	TRBJ1-5	TGTGCCAGCAGTGAAGCGGGGCTTTTCAATCAGCCCCAGCATTTT	CASSEAGLFNQPQHF
TRBV7-9	TRBD1	NA	TRBJ1-2	TGTGCCAGCAGTCTCGCGGGACAGGGGATTGGCTACACCTTC	CASSLAGQGIGYTF
TRBV11-2	NA	few	TRBJ2-1	TGTGCCAGCAGCTACACAGGGGGGGGCCCCAATAGTGAGCAGTTCTTC	CASSYTGGGPNSEQFF
TRBV6-1	NA	NA	TRBJ1-1	TGTGCCTGTATCATGAACACTGAAGCTTTCTTT	CACIMNTEAFF
TRBV11-2	NA	NA	TRBJ2-2	TGTGCCAGCAGCTTCCTGACCGGGGAGCTGTTTTTT	CASSFLTGELFF
TRBV29-1	NA	NA	TRBJ1-5	TGCAGCGTTGGGTCCGGGACACGCAATCAGCCCCAGCATTTT	CSVGSGTRNQPQHF
TRBV10-3	TRBD1	NA	TRBJ2-5	TGTGCCATCAGTGAAAGGGAGGGACAGGGTACCCAGTACTTC	CAISEREGQGTQYF
TRBV19	NA	NA	TRBJ2-5	TGTGCCAGTAGTCCACGCCTTCGGGAGACCCAGTACTTC	CASSPRLRETQYF
TRBV29-1	NA	NA	TRBJ2-1	TGCAGCGTCGCGGGCCTGAACAATGAGCAGTTCTTC	CSVAGLNNEQFF
TRBV7-9	NA	NA	TRBJ2-6	TGTGCCAGCAGCAGGATCGGGGGGCCGCTCTCTGGGGCCAACGTCCTGACTTTC	CASSRIGGPLSGANVLTF
TRBV28	NA	NA	TRBJ2-2	TGTGCCAGCAACCAGTATCGGGAGCTGTTTTTT	CASNQYRELFF
TRBV30	NA	few	TRBJ2-6	TGTGCCTGGAGTGTCTTGGACTCTGGGGCCAACGTCCTGACTTTC	CAWSVLDSGANVLTF
TRBV7-2	TRBD2	NA	TRBJ2-7	TGTGCCAGCAGCTTAGAAGCGGGGGGCTACGAGCAGTACTTC	CASSLEAGGYEQYF
TRBV28	TRBD2	few	TRBJ2-5	TGTGCCAGCAGTGGGGCTAGCGGCGGAGAGCAGACCCAGTACTTC	CASSGASGGEQTQYF
TRBV6-1	NA	once	TRBJ1-2	TGTGCCAGCAGTGAACGGGTCGGGGACTATGGCTACACCTTC	CASSERVGDYGYTF
TRBV6-1	NA	NA	TRBJ2-1	TGTGCCAGCAGCTCCGAGAGAATCTTCTACAATGAGCAGTTCTTC	CASSSERIFYNEQFF
TRBV5-1	TRBD1	NA	TRBJ2-3	TGCGCCAGCAGCTTGTTACCGACAGGGAGCACAGATACGCAGTATTTT	CASSLLPTGSTDTQYF
TRBV10-3	NA	few	TRBJ1-6	TGTGCCATCAGCCGAAACACGGGACTTGATTCACCCCTCCACTTT	CAISRNTGLDSPLHF
TRBV5-5	NA	once	TRBJ1-3	TGTGCCAGCAGTTACTCTATTGGGCCTGGAAACACCATATATTTT	CASSYSIGPGNTIYF
TRBV5-1	NA	NA	TRBJ1-2	TGCGCCAGCAGCGTCGGACAGAATGGCTACACCTTC	CASSVGQNGYTF
TRBV30	NA	NA	TRBJ2-1	TGTGCCTGGAGTGTACACGCCGGGGGGCCTTTGGGTGAGCAGTTCTTC	CAWSVHAGGPLGEQFF
TRBV30	NA	NA	TRBJ2-4	TGTGCCTGGAGTGTAGGGCACTCCAAAAACATTCAGTACTTC	CAWSVGHSKNIQYF
TRBV2	NA	NA	TRBJ1-5	TGTGCCAGCAGTGAACAAGGTGACATTAGGCCCCAGCATTTT	CASSEQGDIRPQHF
TRBV5-1	NA	few	TRBJ2-3	TGCGCCAGCAGCTGGACAGCTAGCACAGATACGCAGTATTTT	CASSWTASTDTQYF
TRBV27	TRBD1	NA	TRBJ1-2	TGTGCCAGCGGCACAGGGGTCCACGGCTACACCTTC	CASGTGVHGYTF
TRBV30	NA	once	TRBJ2-6	TGTGCCTGGAGCAGACAGGATTACTCTGGGGCCAACGTCCTGACTTTC	CAWSRQDYSGANVLTF
TRBV11-2	TRBD1	NA	TRBJ1-3	TGTGCCAGCAGCTTTGCCGGGACAGGGATTTCTGGAAACACCATATATTTT	CASSFAGTGISGNTIYF